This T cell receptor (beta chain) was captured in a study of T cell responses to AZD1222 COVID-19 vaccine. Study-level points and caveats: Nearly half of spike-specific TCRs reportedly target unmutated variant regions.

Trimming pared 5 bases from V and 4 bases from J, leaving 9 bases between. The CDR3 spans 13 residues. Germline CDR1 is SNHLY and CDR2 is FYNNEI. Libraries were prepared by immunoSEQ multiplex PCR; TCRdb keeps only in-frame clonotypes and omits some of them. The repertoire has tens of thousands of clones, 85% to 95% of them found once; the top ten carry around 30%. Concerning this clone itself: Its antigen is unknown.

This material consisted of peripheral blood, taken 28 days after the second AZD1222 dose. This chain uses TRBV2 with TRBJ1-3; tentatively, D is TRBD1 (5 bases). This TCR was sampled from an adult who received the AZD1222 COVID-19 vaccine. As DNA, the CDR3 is TGTGCCAGCAGTCAGGGCCCAGGAAACACCATATATTTT. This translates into CASSQGPGNTIYF.